The next 5 T cell receptor beta chains were all read from a single sample in a study of shared clonotypes between healthy human individuals. Clones were read by immunoSEQ multiplex PCR, and TCRdb kept only the in-frame ones, dropping some. The repertoire holds a few million clones, with about 93% as singletons. Terminally differentiated effector memory CD45RA+ cells were excluded by CCR7 positive selection of CD45RO-negative cells. The sequencing sample was made of naive CD8+ T cells from PBMCs. The receptor source for this set is a man aged 18 to 30 in good health. Some clones in this sample may be carry-over from other donors' samples.

Concerning this clone itself: Other nucleotide sequences from this sample produce the same CDR3. The chain has TRBV5-1 and TRBJ2-7, with D tentatively TRBD1 (6 bases). Trimming removed 0 bases from V and 4 bases from J, with 11 bases in between. Germline CDR1 reads SGHRS; CDR2 reads YFSETQ. The CDR3 runs 14 residues. Here the CDR3 DNA reads TGCGCCAGCAGCTTGGTGGGACAAGGGTACGAGCAGTACTTC. It codes for CASSLVGQGYEQYF.

This clone showed up just a few times. The V gene is TRBV6-5, the J gene TRBJ1-1; D is ambiguous. Trimming shortened V by 8 bases and J by 5 bases, and 15 bases separated the two germline ends. The germline CDR1 and CDR2 sequences are MNHEY and SVGAGI. The CDR3 has 13 amino acids. This CDR3 is CASGPSGMTEAFF. The DNA for the CDR3 is TGTGCCAGCGGCCCATCAGGCATGACTGAAGCTTTCTTT.

About this clone itself: Other DNA sequences from this sample encode an identical CDR3 as well. V and J are TRBV27 and TRBJ2-7, with a weak D call TRBD1 (5 bases). V lost 2 bases and J lost 2, with 7 bases in between. Germline V gene sequence: CDR1 MNHEY, CDR2 SMNVEV (reference sequence). The CDR3 consists of 13 residues. CDR3 region: CASSLGATYEQYF. The CDR3 nucleotides are TGTGCCAGCAGTTTAGGGGCCACCTACGAGCAGTACTTC.

Written as DNA, the CDR3 is TGTGCCAGCAGTCCCCGGATGGATACGCAGTATTTT. It translates to CASSPRMDTQYF. The rearrangement uses TRBV6-5 and TRBJ2-3; no clear D. V was pared by 5 bases and J by 6 bases, with 9 bases between. The CDR3 covers 12 residues. The germline V gene has CDR1 MNHEY and CDR2 SVGAGI.

The chain combines TRBV29-1 with TRBJ2-5, with 10 bases matching TRBD2. The CDR3 loop spans 13 amino acids. Losses at the gene ends were 7 bases for V and 3 bases for J; bases not matched to a gene: 5. Germline CDR1 SQVTM, CDR2 ANQGSEA. The CDR3 here is CSGTSGHKETQYF. DNA of the CDR3: TGCAGCGGGACTAGCGGACACAAAGAGACCCAGTACTTC.